A selection of T cell receptor beta chains follows, all from one sample in a study of Tregs in tolerant kidney transplant recipients. Repertoires were generated with immunoSEQ multiplex PCR, while TCRdb's copy carries only in-frame clones and drops some. The table includes about 240,000 clones, 80% to 85% detected once. Material for sequencing was CD4+ T cells from blood. The receptor source for this set is a human donor in good health. Each CDR3 is given with its conserved first and last residue. Fields, in order: J gene, V gene, D gene, clone size, CDR3 DNA, CDR3 protein. A D gene is named only where the DNA matches it firmly. Rows may omit the clone size; those that give it use once, few, many or a size class.

>TRBJ1-2|TRBV6-5|-|-
TGTGCCAGCAGTTACTCACGGGGTTCCTATGGCTACACCTTC
CASSYSRGSYGYTF
>TRBJ1-1|TRBV5-1|-|-
TGCGCCAGCAGCTTGGCCATGGGGGGGGCCGAAGCTTTCTTT
CASSLAMGGAEAFF
>TRBJ1-1|TRBV14|-|-
TGTGCCAGCAGCCTAGCGGGGGTCACTGAAGCTTTCTTT
CASSLAGVTEAFF
>TRBJ1-4|TRBV29-1|-|-
TGCAGCGTTGATCGGGGTGAAAAACTGTTTTTT
CSVDRGEKLFF
>TRBJ1-2|TRBV7-6|TRBD1|-
TGTGCCAGCAGCCCGGGACAGTTAGCACATGGCTACACCTTC
CASSPGQLAHGYTF
>TRBJ2-7|TRBV6-5|TRBD2|-
TGTGCCAGCAGTTACGGGACTAGCGGGAGCTACGAGCAGTACTTC
CASSYGTSGSYEQYF
>TRBJ2-3|TRBV5-1|TRBD1|-
TGCGCCAGCAGTGCCCTCGGGACAGGGGGTGGAGAGACGCAGTATTTT
CASSALGTGGGETQYF
>TRBJ2-6|TRBV7-7|-|-
TGTGCCAGCAGCAATGTGAATAAGTGCCACAAAAGTCGGGCCAACGTCCTGACTTTC
CASSNVNKCHKSRANVLTF
>TRBJ1-6|TRBV5-1|-|-
TGCGCCAGCAGGCTTGGGACCGGCGATTCACCCCTCCACTTT
CASRLGTGDSPLHF
>TRBJ1-5|TRBV2|-|-
TGTGCCAGCAATAGTCCTCGGCAGCCCCAGCATTTT
CASNSPRQPQHF
>TRBJ1-1|TRBV5-6|-|-
TGTGCCAGCAGCTCGATGGACACTGAAGCTTTCTTT
CASSSMDTEAFF
>TRBJ2-2|TRBV7-2|-|-
TGTGCCAGCAGTCCACAGAGCAACACCGGGGAGCTGTTTTTT
CASSPQSNTGELFF
>TRBJ2-1|TRBV6-5|-|-
TGTGCCAGCAGTTACTTCGGCTCGAACAATGAGCAGTTCTTC
CASSYFGSNNEQFF
>TRBJ2-1|TRBV6-5|TRBD2|-
TGTGCCAGCAGCCTAAGGGGGACTAGTAACAATGAGCAGTTCTTC
CASSLRGTSNNEQFF
>TRBJ1-1|TRBV27|TRBD1|once
TGTGCCAGCAGTCTAACCAGGACAGGGGGCACTGAAGCTTTCTTT
CASSLTRTGGTEAFF
>TRBJ2-5|TRBV30|-|once
TGTGCCTGGAGTATTAAAGGGGGCCAAGAGACCCAGTACTTC
CAWSIKGGQETQYF
>TRBJ2-3|TRBV5-6|-|few
TGTGCCAGCAGCTTACCGGGACTTTCAAATACGCAGTATTTT
CASSLPGLSNTQYF
>TRBJ1-1|TRBV5-1|TRBD1|-
TGCGCCAGCAGCTTGCCCTACCGGGACAGAAATTATGAAGCTTTCTTT
CASSLPYRDRNYEAFF
>TRBJ2-2|TRBV5-1|TRBD1|-
TGCGCCAGCAGCTATGGGACAGGGGGCTCGTGGACCGGGGAGCTGTTTTTT
CASSYGTGGSWTGELFF
>TRBJ2-1|TRBV29-1|TRBD1|once
TGCAGCGCCTCGGGACAGGGGGCCTACAATGAGCAGTTCTTC
CSASGQGAYNEQFF
>TRBJ2-2|TRBV11-3|-|few
TGTGCCAGCAGCTTAGGGGCCAGGGCCACCGGGGAGCTGTTTTTT
CASSLGARATGELFF
>TRBJ1-2|TRBV29-1|-|-
TGCAGCGTCGAAACAGCTAACTATGGCTACACCTTC
CSVETANYGYTF
>TRBJ2-5|TRBV7-8|-|once
TGTGCCAGCAGCGATCCTCGTAGTTCGGCGGGGAAAGAGACCCAGTACTTC
CASSDPRSSAGKETQYF
>TRBJ2-1|TRBV6-1|-|few
TGTGCCAGCAGTCGGCTAGCCGCGAATGAGCAGTTCTTC
CASSRLAANEQFF
>TRBJ2-5|TRBV14|-|-
TGTGCCAGCAGCCAGGACATGTACCAAGAGACCCAGTACTTC
CASSQDMYQETQYF
>TRBJ2-7|TRBV19|TRBD1|-
TGTGCCAGTAGTCAGGGGGCGGGTCTCTCCTACGAGCAGTACTTC
CASSQGAGLSYEQYF
>TRBJ2-5|TRBV18|-|-
TGTGCCAGCTCAACGAGGGGGTTACAAGAGACCCAGTACTTC
CASSTRGLQETQYF
>TRBJ1-5|TRBV30|-|-
TGTGCCTGGAGACGGGGCTGGGGCAATCAGCCCCAGCATTTT
CAWRRGWGNQPQHF
>TRBJ2-7|TRBV15|TRBD1|-
TGTGCCACCAGCAGAGGGGGGACAGGGGGTCGCGACGAGCAGTACTTC
CATSRGGTGGRDEQYF
>TRBJ2-1|TRBV19|TRBD2|-
TGTGCCAGCTCCCAGGGACTAGCGGGGCCGGGAGTCAAGAGAGGTGAGCAGTTCTTC
CASSQGLAGPGVKRGEQFF
>TRBJ2-3|TRBV2|-|few
TGTGCCAGCCGGCTGGGCGGGGTCACAGATACGCAGTATTTT
CASRLGGVTDTQYF
>TRBJ2-5|TRBV10-1|TRBD2|-
TGCGCCAGCAGTGGGAGCCCGGGACTAGCAACTAACCCCCAAGAGACCCAGTACTTC
CASSGSPGLATNPQETQYF
>TRBJ2-1|TRBV10-1|TRBD2|-
TGCGCCAGCAGTGAGTATAGCGGGCCCTACAATGAGCAGTTCTTC
CASSEYSGPYNEQFF
>TRBJ1-3|TRBV7-9|-|-
TGTGCCAGCAGCCCGACAGTTCTCTCTGGAAACACCATATATTTT
CASSPTVLSGNTIYF
>TRBJ2-7|TRBV6-1|TRBD2|once
TGTGCCAGCAGTGAAACTTACACTAGCGGGAGTCCCCTCGAGCAGTACTTC
CASSETYTSGSPLEQYF
>TRBJ1-4|TRBV7-2|-|-
TGTGCCAGCAGCTTATCTGAAAAACTGTTTTTT
CASSLSEKLFF
>TRBJ2-7|TRBV11-1|TRBD2|-
TGTGCCAGCAGCCAAGCGGGAGTCGAGCAGTACTTC
CASSQAGVEQYF
>TRBJ2-2|TRBV4-2|-|-
TGTGCCAGCAGCCAAGATCGGGCCACCGGGGAGCTGTTTTTT
CASSQDRATGELFF
>TRBJ2-1|TRBV10-3|-|-
TGTGCCATCAGTGAGTCTCAGGGGATGCCCTACAATGAGCAGTTCTTC
CAISESQGMPYNEQFF
>TRBJ2-2|TRBV6-6|TRBD2|-
TGTGCCAGCAGTCTACTAGCGTCCACCGGGGAGCTGTTTTTT
CASSLLASTGELFF
>TRBJ2-7|TRBV6-5|TRBD1|few
TGTGCCAGCAGCGACAGGGCCCGCCTTTACGAGCAGTACTTC
CASSDRARLYEQYF
>TRBJ1-2|TRBV7-9|-|few
TGTGCCAGCAGCACCGCGGGGGGCTACACCTTC
CASSTAGGYTF
>TRBJ2-7|TRBV11-2|TRBD1|-
TGTGCCAGCAGCAAGCGACAGGGGCCCTACGAGCAGTACTTC
CASSKRQGPYEQYF
>TRBJ1-1|TRBV11-3|-|-
TGTGCCAGCAGCACCGAATTGAACACTGAAGCTTTCTTT
CASSTELNTEAFF
>TRBJ2-3|TRBV18|TRBD2|once
TGTGCCAGCTCACTATTATTAGCGGGGCCTAAACTCACAGATACGCAGTATTTT
CASSLLLAGPKLTDTQYF
>TRBJ2-2|TRBV2|TRBD2|-
TGTGCCAGCAGTCCCCGGGAGGGCACCGGGGAGCTGTTTTTT
CASSPREGTGELFF